Listed here are 20 T cell receptor beta chains from one sample, sequenced in a study of blood T cells in healthy people across ages. Sample-barcoded 5' priming and a J-beta primer mix drove a second PCR of 7 to 11 cycles. TCRdb fed the 5' RACE reads into MiXCR, producing one record per CDR3 protein. The sample lists roughly 1.7 million distinct CDR3 sequences, around 35% occurring once. Sequencing input: blood. These receptors were collected from a woman aged 25 to 45 in good health.

Only a few counts were recorded for this clonotype. CDR3 loop: CSADQGYEQYF. The CDR3 region has the DNA TGCAGTGCTGATCAGGGGTACGAGCAGTACTTC. This chain uses TRBV20-1 with TRBJ2-7, with a weak D call TRBD1 (6 bases). In germline, CDR1 is DFQATT, CDR2 SNEGSKA (reference sequence). The CDR3 runs 11 residues. Between the trimmed V and J ends, which lost 5 bases and 4 bases, there was a span of 9 bases.

This clonotype was counted between two and nine times. The V and J genes are TRBV20-1 and TRBJ1-2, with D tentatively TRBD1 (5 bases). Between the trimmed V and J ends, which lost 0 bases and 5 bases, there was a span of 13 bases. The CDR3 has 14 amino acids. CDR1 is DFQATT and CDR2 is SNEGSKA in the germline V gene (reference sequence). The CDR3 region is CSARDPRTKYGYTF. CDR3 coding DNA: TGCAGTGCTAGAGATCCGAGGACAAAGTATGGCTACACCTTC.

This clonotype showed up just a few times. The chain joins TRBV29-1 to TRBJ2-5; D is possibly TRBD1 (6 bases). Germline CDR1 reads SQVTM; CDR2 reads ANQGSEA. This CDR3 is built from 13 residues. The V end was cut by 8 bases, the J end by 7 bases, with 20 bases between. The CDR3 spells CSHWAGEGGTQYF. CDR3 sequence (DNA): TGCAGCCACTGGGCAGGGGAAGGGGGGACCCAGTACTTC.

The chain uses TRBV15 and TRBJ2-3; perhaps TRBD2 as D (6 bases). V gave up 1 base and J gave up 7 bases, with 9 bases separating them. CDR1 and CDR2 (germline): LNHNV, YYDKDF (reference sequence). The CDR3 totals 13 residues. For the CDR3, the DNA is TGTGCCACCAGCAGAGGGGAGGCAAATACGCAGTATTTT. It encodes CATSRGEANTQYF.

This clonotype was seen many times. The V gene is TRBV29-1, the J gene TRBJ2-1; no firm D call. Germline CDR1 is SQVTM and CDR2 is ANQGSEA. This CDR3 spans 14 amino acids. V was clipped by 3 bases and J by 7 bases, with 16 bases between them. The CDR3 DNA reads as TGCAGCGTTGACCAGAGTAAGGTCGAAAATGAGCAGTTCTTC. As protein: CSVDQSKVENEQFF.

The V gene is TRBV30, the J gene TRBJ2-1; perhaps TRBD2 as D (5 bases). Between the trimmed V and J ends, which lost 2 bases and 2 bases, there was a span of 13 bases. The CDR3 extends over 15 amino acids. Germline loops: CDR1 GTSNPN, CDR2 SVGIG (reference sequence). In DNA form, the CDR3 reads TGTGCCTGGAGTTACGGGGAGACTACCTACAATGAGCAGTTCTTC. It specifies CAWSYGETTYNEQFF.

The rearrangement joins TRBV15 to TRBJ2-1; TRBD2 aligns across 10 bases. The CDR3 covers 16 residues. Germline V gene lookup returns CDR1 LNHNV and CDR2 YYDKDF (reference sequence). With 5 bases clipped from V and 10 bases from J, the junction kept 14 bases outside the gene matches. CDR3 sequence reads: CATSSAEASGSEEQFF. The DNA of the CDR3 is TGTGCCACCAGCTCTGCGGAGGCTAGCGGGAGTGAAGAGCAGTTCTTC.

Worth noting for this clonotype: A much larger clone differs from this one at a single base, so this may be a read error. The CDR3 region is CSVDPRRGVVETQYF. The CDR3 bases are TGCAGCGTGGACCCGAGGCGGGGGGTGGTGGAGACCCAGTACTTC. The chain joins TRBV29-1 to TRBJ2-7; 8 nucleotides agree with TRBD2. The J call may be mistaken, given a closer DNA end match to TRBJ2-5. This CDR3 contains 15 residues. Per the germline V gene, CDR1 is SQVTM and CDR2 is ANQGSEA.

This chain joins TRBV27 and TRBJ1-2; D might be TRBD1 (5 bases). The germline CDR1 and CDR2 sequences are MNHEY and SMNVEV (reference sequence). The CDR3 has 14 residues. Trimming removed 4 bases at V and 5 bases at J, with 14 bases between. The CDR3 DNA sequence: TGTGCCAGCAGTTCAAATACAGGTTTTTATGGCTACACCTTC. Amino acid sequence: CASSSNTGFYGYTF.

The chain combines TRBV20-1 with TRBJ1-1; D may be TRBD1 (5 bases). This CDR3 has 11 residues. V lost 7 bases and J 2 bases, leaving 8 bases between the germline ends. CDR1 and CDR2 (germline): DFQATT, SNEGSKA (reference sequence). The CDR3 DNA sequence: TGCAGTGGGGGGGTTAACACTGAAGCTTTCTTT. Encoded protein: CSGGVNTEAFF.

This clonotype was detected many times. The CDR3 protein is CASSRGLNEQYF. In DNA, the CDR3 is TGTGCCAGCAGCAGGGGGCTCAACGAGCAGTACTTC. The chain couples TRBV7-2 to TRBJ2-7, with 7 bases that match TRBD1. J lost 5 bases, V lost 5 bases, and 3 bases had no gene match. CDR1 and CDR2 from the germline V gene are SGHTA and FQGNSA. The length of the CDR3 is 12 residues.

This clonotype was seen a handful of times. The rearrangement joins TRBV6-2 or TRBV6-3 to TRBJ2-7; D might be TRBD1 (5 bases). The V and J ends lost 2 bases and 2 bases respectively, with 16 bases between them. CDR1 is MNHEY, CDR2 SVGEGT, per germline. CDR3 size: 16 residues. CDR3 loop: CASSYGATSNTYEQYF. Written as DNA, the CDR3 is TGTGCCAGCAGTTACGGGGCTACAAGTAATACCTACGAGCAGTACTTC.

The chain has TRBV10-3 and TRBJ2-3; 7 nucleotides line up with TRBD1. The CDR3 covers 14 residues. The V segment lost 6 bases and the J segment 3 bases; nucleotides outside the gene matches: 6. From germline, CDR1 is ENHRY and CDR2 SYGVKD. Here the CDR3 DNA reads TGTGCCATCAGAACCGGGACAGCGACAGATACGCAGTATTTT. It encodes CAIRTGTATDTQYF.

V is TRBV5-1 and J is TRBJ1-4; D is perhaps TRBD1 (5 bases). V lost 4 bases, J lost 4 bases, and 20 bases lay in between. Germline lookup yields CDR1 SGHRS and CDR2 YFSETQ. The length of the CDR3 is 17 residues. DNA for the CDR3: TGCGCCAGCAGCCTCGCCCCGGGGGGGAAGAGTAATGAAAAACTGTTTTTT. It yields the protein CASSLAPGGKSNEKLFF. Supplemented by reference TRBV5-1 and TRBJ1-4, the full variable domain reads KAGVTQTPRYLIKTRGQQVTLSCSPISGHRSVSWYQQTPGQGLQFLFEYFSETQRNKGNFPGRFSGRQFSNSRSEMNVSTLELGDSALYLCASSLAPGGKSNEKLFFGSGTQLSVL.

There are a few counts of this clonotype. V is TRBV12-3 or TRBV12-4 and J is TRBJ2-5, with 10 bases lining up with TRBD2. The trim removed 6 bases at V and 5 bases at J, leaving 9 bases unmatched. The CDR3 sequence is 15 residues long. The CDR3 DNA reads TGTGCCAGCAGCCCCAGCGGGGGGGCAGTTGAGACCCAGTACTTC. As protein: CASSPSGGAVETQYF.

In its sample, this clonotype was seen a few times. This rearrangement joins TRBV6-1 to TRBJ2-7, with D perhaps matching TRBD2 (5 bases). Germline V gives CDR1 MNHNS, CDR2 SASEGT. The CDR3 has 13 residues. V was cut by 8 bases and J by 1 base, with 12 bases left in between. The CDR3 loop is CASLARESYEQYF. CDR3 coding DNA: TGTGCCAGCCTTGCCCGGGAATCCTACGAGCAGTACTTC.

This rearrangement joins TRBV19 to TRBJ2-7, with 7 bases lining up with TRBD2. The junction had 8 bases not matched to a gene; V was cut back by 5 bases and J by 4 bases. Germline-derived CDR1 and CDR2 are LNHDA and SQIVND (reference sequence). This CDR3 is 14 amino acids long. The CDR3 region is CASSPKREGYEQYF. The CDR3 nucleotides are TGTGCCAGTAGTCCGAAAAGGGAGGGGTACGAGCAGTACTTC.

There are a few counts of this clonotype. The rearrangement links TRBV7-9 to TRBJ2-6; TRBD1 might be the D (6 bases). Looked up from germline, CDR1 is SEHNR and CDR2 is FQNEAQ (reference sequence). Trimming took off 8 bases at V and 5 bases at J, with 25 bases between the two ends. The CDR3 consists of 18 residues. The CDR3 loop is CASGPKVGTGLWANVLTF. Here the CDR3 DNA reads TGTGCCAGCGGCCCAAAAGTGGGAACAGGGTTATGGGCCAACGTCCTGACTTTC.

This chain links TRBV18 with TRBJ2-1; TRBD1 or TRBD2 may be the D gene (5 bases each). V gave up 3 bases and J gave up 3 bases, with 12 bases separating them. The CDR3 totals 15 residues. Germline lookup yields CDR1 KGHSH and CDR2 LQKENI. CDR3 loop: CASSPSGSIYNEQFF. CDR3 sequence (DNA): TGTGCCAGCTCACCCTCAGGGAGTATCTACAATGAGCAGTTCTTC.

This clonotype has at least ten counts. As DNA, the CDR3 is TGCAGCGTTGATTCGCAGAACACTGAAGCTTTCTTT. Protein: CSVDSQNTEAFF. The gene calls are TRBV29-1 and TRBJ1-1; no clear D gene. The ends were cut back, 3 bases at V and 1 base at J, with 6 bases in the middle. The CDR3 has 12 residues. CDR1 and CDR2 (germline): SQVTM, ANQGSEA.